Presented here are 30 T cell receptor beta chains from one specimen sequenced in a study of beta chain features in type 1 diabetes (dated by TCRdb to the late 2010s). The method behind the library was the immunoSEQ multiplex PCR assay. The entire isolated RNA was reverse transcribed using the High Capacity cDNA Reverse Transcription Kit, and thus expressed TCRB transcripts were sequenced. The table comes from immuneACCESS by way of TCRdb, which keeps in-frame sequences with V and J called. Part of the clones is missing from these tables; in studies checked, under half for an unresolved V gene and the rest for unknown reasons. For this sample there are hundreds of thousands of clones; around 15% appear just once. The top ten clones comprise about 0.087% of the sample. Sequencing was done on a sample of naive CD4+ T cells from blood. What this sample's cell subset or site label stands for: true naive CD4+ T cells. These receptors were obtained from a man between 18 and 35 years old in good health.

This clone has more than one count but fewer than ten. The V and J genes are TRBV7-2 and TRBJ2-2; D gene uncertain. This CDR3 has 14 residues. Trimming stripped 5 bases from V and 1 base from J, with 8 bases between. Per the germline V gene, CDR1 is SGHTA and CDR2 is FQGNSA. The CDR3 nucleotides are TGTGCCAGCAGCCCACGACTGAACACCGGGGAGCTGTTTTTT. This translates into CASSPRLNTGELFF. Based on the CDR3 plus reference TRBV7-2 and TRBJ2-2, the full variable domain is GAGVSQSPSNKVTEKGKDVELRCDPISGHTALYWYRQSLGQGLEFLIYFQGNSAPDKSGLPSDRFSAERTGGSVSTLTIQRTQQEDSAVYLCASSPRLNTGELFFGEGSRLTVL.

This clone was counted only a few times. The rearrangement links TRBV11-3 to TRBJ2-3; a weak D match, TRBD2 (5 bases). Looked up from germline, CDR1 is SGHNT and CDR2 is YENEEA. Trimming took off 5 bases at V and 6 bases at J, with 15 bases between the two ends. CDR3 size: 14 residues. This CDR3 reads CASSPSRSGDTQYF. CDR3 sequence (DNA): TGTGCCAGCAGCCCGTCTCGTTCGGGGGATACGCAGTATTTT.

The chain combines TRBV6-5 with TRBJ1-2, with 10 bases lining up with TRBD1. V lost 0 bases, J lost 7 bases, and 5 bases stayed unmatched. The germline gives CDR1 MNHEY, CDR2 SVGAGI. The CDR3 is made up of 15 amino acids. The chain's CDR3 is CASSYSWDRGRGYTF. CDR3 DNA sequence: TGTGCCAGCAGTTACTCCTGGGACAGGGGTCGTGGCTACACCTTC.

The chain recombines TRBV10-3 with TRBJ1-2; D may be TRBD1 (5 bases). The CDR3 extends over 13 amino acids. Per germline, CDR1 ENHRY and CDR2 SYGVKD. V was trimmed by 6 bases and J by 7 bases, leaving 15 bases between them. The CDR3 sequence is CAISPLGGGGYTF. DNA of the CDR3: TGTGCCATCAGCCCCCTTGGGGGGGGTGGCTACACCTTC.

This CDR3 is CASSYQWEQYF. DNA of the CDR3: TGCGCCAGCAGCTACCAGTGGGAGCAGTACTTC. The chain recombines TRBV5-1 with TRBJ2-7; no firm D call. V was cut by 3 bases and J by 7 bases, with 8 bases left in between. The CDR3 loop spans 11 amino acids. Germline CDR1 is SGHRS and CDR2 is YFSETQ.

V usage is TRBV9 and J usage is TRBJ1-3; the D is unclear. Germline loops: CDR1 SGDLS, CDR2 YYNGEE. V was clipped by 8 bases and J by 2 bases, with 5 bases between them. This CDR3 spans 11 amino acids. The CDR3 protein is CASRAGNTIYF. The CDR3 nucleotides read TGTGCCAGTCGAGCTGGAAACACCATATATTTT.

The V call is TRBV7-3, the J call TRBJ2-3, with 7 nucleotides matching TRBD1. This CDR3 is 16 amino acids long. The germline gives CDR1 SGHTA, CDR2 FQGTGA. V lost 3 bases to trimming and J lost 0 bases; unmatched junction nucleotides: 6. CDR3 protein: CASSFSRGQSTDTQYF. CDR3 coding DNA: TGTGCCAGCAGCTTTAGTAGGGGGCAAAGCACAGATACGCAGTATTTT.

This clone was observed a handful of times. J is TRBJ1-2 and V is TRBV6-5; a possible D gene is TRBD1 (6 bases). CDR1 is MNHEY, CDR2 SVGAGI, per germline. The CDR3 covers 12 residues. The V gene lost 6 bases and the J gene lost 3 bases, with 8 bases spanning the gap. DNA for the CDR3: TGTGCCAGCAGGACAGGAGACTATGGCTACACCTTC. Its translation: CASRTGDYGYTF.

The V call is TRBV7-9, the J call TRBJ1-6, with TRBD1 matching over 11 bases. The V gene end was trimmed by 5 bases and the J gene end by 8 bases; junction bases not matched to a gene: 5. The CDR3 runs to 15 residues. Germline CDR1 SEHNR, CDR2 FQNEAQ (reference sequence). CDR3 bases: TGTGCCAGCAGCCCCAGGGACAGGGGGGATTCACCCCTCCACTTT. It is translated as CASSPRDRGDSPLHF. The full variable domain, in which reference TRBV7-9 and TRBJ1-6 provide the parts outside the CDR3, is DTGVSQNPRHKITKRGQNVTFRCDPISEHNRLYWYRQTLGQGPEFLTYFQNEAQLEKSRLLSDRFSAERPKGSFSTLEIQRTEQGDSAMYLCASSPRDRGDSPLHFGNGTRLTVT.

The V and J genes are TRBV6-6 and TRBJ1-2; D unclear. Germline CDR1 MNHNY, CDR2 SVGAGI (reference sequence). V lost 2 bases and J 4 bases, leaving 11 bases between the germline ends. This CDR3 contains 14 residues. CDR3 residues: CASSYTTVGYGYTF. CDR3 coding DNA: TGTGCCAGCAGTTACACCACAGTTGGCTATGGCTACACCTTC.

The V call is TRBV10-3, the J call TRBJ2-5; D gene ambiguous. This CDR3 is built from 15 residues. Per germline, CDR1 ENHRY and CDR2 SYGVKD. V was clipped by 6 bases and J by 1 base, with 15 bases between them. The CDR3 DNA is TGTGCCATCAGGATCGGTGCTACTTTCCAAGAGACCCAGTACTTC. Translating gives CAIRIGATFQETQYF.

The V call is TRBV20-1, the J call TRBJ1-1; D is ambiguous. Germline loops: CDR1 DFQATT, CDR2 SNEGSKA (reference sequence). CDR3 size: 10 residues. The V and J ends lost 5 bases and 6 bases respectively, with 7 bases between them. The CDR3 loop reads CSAPGSEAFF. Written as DNA, the CDR3 is TGCAGTGCTCCCGGGTCTGAAGCTTTCTTT.

This clone was counted a few times. The V call is TRBV30, the J call TRBJ2-7; 12 bases agree with TRBD2. Trimming took 0 bases from V and 2 from J; bases not matched to a gene: 11. Per germline, CDR1 GTSNPN and CDR2 SVGIG (reference sequence). The CDR3 totals 18 residues. The CDR3 here is CAWSVHRTSGATPYEQYF. In DNA, the CDR3 is TGTGCCTGGAGTGTACACCGGACTAGCGGGGCCACCCCCTACGAGCAGTACTTC.

This clone has a handful of counts. This chain uses TRBV19 with TRBJ2-5; 10 positions match TRBD2. The CDR3 spans 17 residues. J lost 2 bases, V lost 1 base, and 7 bases had no gene match. Germline CDR1 reads LNHDA; CDR2 reads SQIVND (reference sequence). CDR3 region: CASSIARGLAAQETQYF. In DNA form, the CDR3 reads TGTGCCAGTAGTATAGCTCGAGGACTAGCGGCACAAGAGACCCAGTACTTC.

The chain carries TRBV5-4 and TRBJ1-6; D gene unclear. This CDR3 contains 16 residues. The ends were cut back, 0 bases at V and 6 bases at J, with 13 bases in the middle. Germline-derived CDR1 and CDR2 are SGHNT and YYREEE (reference sequence). CDR3 in amino acids: CASSLETGPRNSPLHF. The CDR3 DNA sequence: TGTGCCAGCAGCTTGGAAACGGGCCCCCGTAATTCACCCCTCCACTTT.

V usage is TRBV5-4 and J usage is TRBJ2-1; the D call may be TRBD1 or TRBD2 (6 bases each). Looked up from germline, CDR1 is SGHNT and CDR2 is YYREEE (reference sequence). The CDR3 covers 18 residues. Trimming removed 4 bases at V and 0 bases at J, with 20 bases between. The CDR3 spells CASSPGRGRGGSYNEQFF. In DNA, the CDR3 is TGTGCCAGCAGCCCCGGGCGAGGCAGGGGAGGCTCCTACAATGAGCAGTTCTTC.

The sample holds a few counts of this clone. CDR3 nucleotides: TGCGCCAGCAGCTTGGGGCGACAGGGTGGTGAAAAACTGTTTTTT. It specifies CASSLGRQGGEKLFF. This chain links TRBV5-1 with TRBJ1-4, with TRBD1 matching 7 bases. Germline CDR1 and CDR2: SGHRS and YFSETQ. The CDR3 consists of 15 residues. Trimming removed 0 bases from V and 7 bases from J; junction bases left unmatched: 6. Complete variable domain (other parts from reference TRBV5-1 and TRBJ1-4): KAGVTQTPRYLIKTRGQQVTLSCSPISGHRSVSWYQQTPGQGLQFLFEYFSETQRNKGNFPGRFSGRQFSNSRSEMNVSTLELGDSALYLCASSLGRQGGEKLFFGSGTQLSVL.

The V call is TRBV7-2, the J call TRBJ2-4; a possible D gene is TRBD1 (6 bases). Between the trimmed V and J ends, which lost 3 bases and 7 bases, there was a span of 10 bases. The CDR3 runs to 13 residues. Germline V gene lookup returns CDR1 SGHTA and CDR2 FQGNSA. In DNA form, the CDR3 reads TGTGCCAGCAGCTTCACAGGGTCGAACATTCAGTACTTC. Translated, it gives CASSFTGSNIQYF. Based on the CDR3 plus reference TRBV7-2 and TRBJ2-4, the full variable domain is GAGVSQSPSNKVTEKGKDVELRCDPISGHTALYWYRQSLGQGLEFLIYFQGNSAPDKSGLPSDRFSAERTGGSVSTLTIQRTQQEDSAVYLCASSFTGSNIQYFGAGTRLSVL.

This chain's CDR3 is CASSPGTSGNFRLYNEQFF. CDR3 coding DNA: TGTGCCAGCAGCCCAGGGACTAGCGGAAACTTTAGACTCTACAATGAGCAGTTCTTC. This chain links TRBV7-3 with TRBJ2-1; 11 nucleotides align to TRBD2. There are 19 residues in the CDR3. The ends lost 5 bases at V and 3 bases at J; junction bases unmatched: 15. CDR1 is SGHTA and CDR2 is FQGTGA in the germline V gene.

This clone was counted between two and nine times. The V gene is TRBV25-1, the J gene TRBJ2-7; 11 nucleotides line up with TRBD1. V was clipped by 4 bases and J by 5 bases; unmatched bases: 7. CDR1 MGHDK and CDR2 SYGVNS come from the germline V gene. CDR3 size: 15 residues. CDR3 nucleotide sequence: TGTGCCAGCAGTGGGGACAGGGGGTTTGTTCACGAGCAGTACTTC. Translating it yields CASSGDRGFVHEQYF.

This clone was seen a handful of times. V usage is TRBV9 and J usage is TRBJ2-7, with 11 nucleotides matching TRBD1. The CDR3 length is 16 residues. V lost 0 bases, J lost 4 bases, and 6 bases stayed unmatched. Germline CDR1 and CDR2: SGDLS and YYNGEE. CDR3: CASSVATGTGGYEQYF. The CDR3 DNA sequence: TGTGCCAGCAGCGTAGCAACCGGGACAGGGGGGTACGAGCAGTACTTC.

This clone has a handful of counts. The chain is built from TRBV19 and TRBJ2-6; no clear D. The germline CDR1 and CDR2 sequences are LNHDA and SQIVND (reference sequence). The V end was cut by 6 bases, the J end by 4 bases, with 10 bases between. CDR3 size: 14 residues. In DNA form, the CDR3 reads TGTGCCAGTAGAAGGGTAGCCGGGGCCAACGTCCTGACTTTC. Encoded protein: CASRRVAGANVLTF.

The chain joins TRBV14 to TRBJ2-2; unclear D gene. CDR3 length: 16 residues. Per the germline V gene, CDR1 is SGHDN and CDR2 is FVKESK. Trimming removed 5 bases at V and 7 bases at J, with 20 bases between. The CDR3 here is CASSRIQDGRGGELFF. In DNA, the CDR3 is TGTGCCAGCAGCAGGATTCAGGACGGACGCGGCGGGGAGCTGTTTTTT. Based on the CDR3 plus reference TRBV14 and TRBJ2-2, the full variable domain is EAGVTQFPSHSVIEKGQTVTLRCDPISGHDNLYWYRRVMGKEIKFLLHFVKESKQDESGMPNNRFLAERTGGTYSTLKVQPAELEDSGVYFCASSRIQDGRGGELFFGEGSRLTVL.

The gene calls are TRBV7-2 and TRBJ2-2; 10 bases are shared with TRBD2. The germline V gene encodes CDR1 SGHTA and CDR2 FQGNSA. The J segment lost 7 bases and the V segment lost 1 base, leaving 6 bases of the junction unmatched. This CDR3 contains 16 residues. CDR3 loop: CASSLVSGRSFGELFF. CDR3 coding DNA: TGTGCCAGCAGCTTAGTTAGCGGGAGGAGTTTCGGGGAGCTGTTTTTT.

In its sample, this clone was seen many times. V gene TRBV11-1 combines with J gene TRBJ1-5; D not resolved. Per the germline V gene, CDR1 is SGHAT and CDR2 is FQDESV (reference sequence). The CDR3 length is 13 residues. Trimming removed 3 bases from V and 4 bases from J, with 7 bases in between. CDR3 residues: CASSFAVNQPQHF. CDR3 bases: TGTGCCAGCAGCTTCGCAGTGAATCAGCCCCAGCATTTT. Together with reference TRBV11-1 and TRBJ1-5, the CDR3 gives the full variable domain: EAEVAQSPRYKITEKSQAVAFWCDPISGHATLYWYRQILGQGPELLVQFQDESVVDDSQLPKDRFSAERLKGVDSTLKIQPAELGDSAMYLCASSFAVNQPQHFGDGTRLSIL.

The sample holds a few counts of this clone. This chain connects TRBV28 to TRBJ2-5, with TRBD2 as a possible D gene (5 bases). The germline V gene encodes CDR1 MDHEN and CDR2 SYDVKM. V shed 6 bases and J shed 5 bases, with 16 bases lying between them. The CDR3 consists of 14 residues. The CDR3 DNA follows: TGTGCCAGCAGCCCCGGGTTGGTAGCGGAGACCCAGTACTTC. This gives the protein CASSPGLVAETQYF.

The genes are TRBV2 and TRBJ2-7; 10 bases agree with TRBD2. The CDR3 has 14 residues. CDR1 SNHLY and CDR2 FYNNEI come from the germline V gene. Trimming removed 8 bases from V and 0 bases from J; junction bases left unmatched: 4. This chain's CDR3 is CASLAGEHSYEQYF. Here the CDR3 DNA reads TGTGCCAGCCTAGCGGGAGAGCACTCCTACGAGCAGTACTTC. Complete variable domain (other parts from reference TRBV2 and TRBJ2-7): EPEVTQTPSHQVTQMGQEVILRCVPISNHLYFYWYRQILGQKVEFLVSFYNNEISEKSEIFDDQFSVERPDGSNFTLKIRSTKLEDSAMYFCASLAGEHSYEQYFGPGTRLTVT.

This clone was observed a handful of times. The V gene is TRBV18, the J gene TRBJ1-1; D is uncertain. This CDR3 has 11 amino acids. The V end lost 9 bases, the J end lost 3 bases, and 8 bases lay between the germline ends. The germline CDR1 and CDR2 sequences are KGHSH and LQKENI. The CDR3 DNA reads TGTGCCAGTCAACGGGACACTGAAGCTTTCTTT. Translated, it gives CASQRDTEAFF. Full variable domain (remainder filled in from reference TRBV18 and TRBJ1-1): NAGVMQNPRHLVRRRGQEARLRCSPMKGHSHVYWYRQLPEEGLKFMVYLQKENIIDESGMPKERFSAEFPKEGPSILRIQQVVRGDSAAYFCASQRDTEAFFGQGTRLTVV.

This clone was counted a few times. The CDR3 region is CAISESPPGQGFQWAHF. The CDR3 bases are TGTGCCATCAGTGAGTCTCCCCCGGGACAGGGCTTTCAATGGGCGCATTTT. The gene calls are TRBV10-3 and TRBJ1-5, with 9 positions matching TRBD1. CDR1 is ENHRY and CDR2 is SYGVKD in the germline V gene. The CDR3 runs 17 residues. Trimming removed 0 bases from V and 15 bases from J; junction bases left unmatched: 18.

This clone has only a few counts. This chain links TRBV7-9 with TRBJ2-1; D might be TRBD2 (6 bases). Germline assignment: CDR1 SEHNR and CDR2 FQNEAQ (reference sequence). CDR3 length equals 16 residues. Trimming shortened V by 7 bases and J by 2 bases, and 18 bases separated the two germline ends. The CDR3 reads CASTLRGGKTYNEQFF. CDR3 nucleotides: TGTGCCAGCACTCTGAGGGGCGGGAAGACCTACAATGAGCAGTTCTTC.